This entry describes one T cell receptor beta chain. Its antigen remains unidentified. The protocol was immunoSEQ multiplex PCR, while the TCRdb copy is restricted to in-frame clones and leaves out a portion. This table holds some 640,000 clones, roughly nine tenths found once. The data were obtained in a study of Ad26.COV2.S vaccination and SARS-CoV-2 variants. For the study at large: In the study, Ad26.COV2.S was injected intramuscularly once, or twice 56 days apart. Overall study findings and caveats: Overall T cell responses may have been underestimated by the analyses of TCR breadth and depth. Comparability of non-spike TCR breadth was observed across vaccine and placebo recipients.

This CDR3 region has 16 residues. CDR1 is SGDLS and CDR2 is YYNGEE in the germline V gene. With V trimmed by 0 bases and J by 2 bases, 5 bases remained unmatched. Treatment: about 20 received Ad26.COV2.S at low or high dose, single or two shots; roughly 5 received placebo; per-sample allocation not given. Repertoires come from day 63 after the first vaccine or placebo injection. Wuhan-strain SARS-CoV-2 spike was expressed by the Ad26 vector that made up the vaccine. J is TRBJ2-1 and V is TRBV9, with 7 bases that match TRBD1. The source material was peripheral blood, sampled in a trial of Ad26.COV2.S vaccine versus placebo. This clonotype originated in a person between 18 and 65 years old who received the Ad26.COV2.S COVID-19 vaccine or a placebo. CDR3 nucleotide sequence: TGTGCCAGCAGCGTAGACCAGGGGGTAACCTACAATGAGCAGTTCTTC. Protein sequence: CASSVDQGVTYNEQFF.